This passage covers 22 T cell receptor beta chains from one sample sequenced in a study of T cells in Graves' hyperthyroidism and ophthalmopathy. Amplified TCR beta CDR3 regions came from RNA transcripts. TCR CDR3 underwent first-round RT-PCR with the HTBI primer set. MiXCR was run by TCRdb on the multiplex PCR reads, yielding one entry per CDR3 protein. Here the sample spans 550,000 to 850,000 distinct CDR3 sequences, over 15% being singletons. Sequencing was performed on blood. The receptors originated from a woman aged 50 to 60 with Graves' hyperthyroidism that later progressed to Graves' ophthalmopathy.

This chain uses TRBV6-1 with TRBJ2-7, with D possibly being TRBD1 or TRBD2 (6 bases each). The CDR3 is 14 amino acids. Trimming stripped 5 bases from V and 5 bases from J, with 16 bases between. The germline V gene encodes CDR1 MNHNS and CDR2 SASEGT. The CDR3 region is CASSRGGQGNEQYF. The DNA of the CDR3 is TGTGCCAGCAGTAGAGGGGGGCAGGGGAACGAGCAGTACTTC.

This clonotype showed up just a few times. The rearrangement joins TRBV18 to TRBJ2-7; 8 bases map to TRBD1. Unmatched junction bases numbered 9, after V lost 6 bases and J lost 2 bases. The CDR3 runs to 15 residues. Germline V gene data show CDR1 as KGHSH and CDR2 as LQKENI. The CDR3 is CASSPGQDYTYEQYF. The CDR3 DNA reads TGTGCCAGCTCCCCGGGACAGGACTATACCTACGAGCAGTACTTC.

This clonotype appeared a few times. Its ends do not fully match the called genes, so a read error is possible. The chain uses TRBV6-1 and TRBJ1-1, with 10 nucleotides matching TRBD1. The CDR3 is 14 amino acids. Germline V gene lookup returns CDR1 MNHNS and CDR2 SASEGT. The CDR3 loop reads CASTRTGGNSEAFF. DNA of the CDR3: TGTGCCAGCACCCGGACAGGGGGGAACAGTGAAGCTTTCTTT.

V gene TRBV5-1 combines with J gene TRBJ1-2; no clear D. Trimming removed 0 bases at V and 6 bases at J, with 12 bases between. Germline V gene lookup returns CDR1 SGHRS and CDR2 YFSETQ. There are 14 residues in the CDR3. CDR3 sequence (DNA): TGCGCCAGCAGCTTGGATTCCGGGTTGGATGGCTACACCTTC. It translates to CASSLDSGLDGYTF.

The sample holds a few counts of this clonotype. The chain recombines TRBV19 with TRBJ1-1; D gene unclear. Germline CDR1 and CDR2: LNHDA and SQIVND (reference sequence). This CDR3 is built from 12 residues. Trimming pared 7 bases from V and 4 bases from J, leaving 10 bases between. As DNA, the CDR3 is TGTGCCAGTAACTTTTTGGGCACTGAAGCTTTCTTT. Protein sequence: CASNFLGTEAFF.

The sample holds a few counts of this clonotype. This chain links TRBV7-6 with TRBJ1-1; possibly TRBD1 for D (5 bases). CDR3 length: 12 amino acids. V was shortened by 3 bases and J by 10 bases, with 12 bases between the two germline ends. The V gene's germline CDR1 is SGHVS and CDR2 FNYEAQ. The CDR3 here is CASSLEGVGAFF. CDR3 in DNA: TGTGCCAGCAGCTTGGAAGGGGTAGGAGCTTTCTTT.

The sample holds many counts of this clonotype. The rearrangement links TRBV3-1 to TRBJ2-2, with 7 positions matching TRBD1. Germline V gives CDR1 LGHDT, CDR2 YNNKEL (reference sequence). The CDR3 is 14 residues long. V dropped 3 bases and J dropped 6; count of bases not matched to a gene: 4. DNA of the CDR3: TGTGCCAGCAGCCAGGACACAGGGGCCGGGGAGCTGTTTTTT. Translating gives CASSQDTGAGELFF.

At least ten counts were recorded for this clonotype. V is TRBV20-1 and J is TRBJ2-3; 8 nucleotides align to TRBD1. After removal of 7 bases from V and 3 bases from J, the junction contained 3 bases not matched to a gene. The CDR3 length is 12 residues. Germline values: CDR1 DFQATT, CDR2 SNEGSKA (reference sequence). The CDR3: CSEGQGTDTQYF. The CDR3 DNA reads TGCAGTGAAGGACAGGGTACAGATACGCAGTATTTT.

This clonotype has at least ten counts. The genes are TRBV3-1 and TRBJ2-5; 8 bases match TRBD1. The CDR3 consists of 16 residues. CDR1 is LGHDT, CDR2 YNNKEL, per germline (reference sequence). The ends lost 2 bases at V and 3 bases at J; junction bases unmatched: 8. The CDR3 region is CASSQIKTGEKETQYF. Written as DNA, the CDR3 is TGTGCCAGCAGCCAAATTAAGACAGGGGAAAAAGAGACCCAGTACTTC.

This clonotype was recorded many times. J is TRBJ1-1 and V is TRBV6-1; 8 positions agree with TRBD1. CDR1 is MNHNS and CDR2 is SASEGT in the germline V gene. Unmatched junction bases numbered 10, after V lost 6 bases and J lost 4 bases. The CDR3 covers 15 residues. The CDR3 DNA reads as TGTGCCAGCAGGCCCGACAGGGGCGAGGGCACTGAAGCTTTCTTT. It translates to CASRPDRGEGTEAFF.

Worth noting for this clonotype: A much larger clone sits a single nucleotide away, making a read error possible. Given the absence of the conserved phenylalanine or tryptophan at the CDR3 end, a read error is likely. The CDR3 nucleotides read TGTGCCAGCAGCTTGGGCAGGGTTCGGGACACTGAAGCTTTCCTT. Protein product: CASSLGRVRDTEAFL. The chain couples TRBV7-8 to TRBJ1-1, with TRBD1 as a possible D gene (5 bases). V was pared by 3 bases and J by 3 bases, with 14 bases between. This CDR3 is 15 amino acids long. In germline, CDR1 is SGHVS, CDR2 FQNEAQ.

Turning to this clonotype: A much larger clone differs by one base, so this may be a read error. This chain joins TRBV20-1 and TRBJ2-2; tentatively, D is TRBD1 (6 bases). The assigned J gene may be wrong: the sequence end matches TRBJ1-1 better. There are 11 residues in the CDR3. Germline CDR1 and CDR2: DFQATT and SNEGSKA (reference sequence). CDR3 coding DNA: TGCAGAGTCAGGGGTTGGGCGGGAGCTTTCTTT. Amino acid sequence: CRVRGWAGAFF.

V is TRBV6-1 and J is TRBJ2-1, with 8 bases aligning to TRBD2. Losses at the gene ends were 5 bases for V and 2 bases for J; bases not matched to a gene: 5. CDR3 length: 15 residues. Germline lookup yields CDR1 MNHNS and CDR2 SASEGT. The DNA of the CDR3 is TGTGCCAGCAGTCAATCGGGGGGGCCCTACAATGAGCAGTTCTTC. Amino acid sequence: CASSQSGGPYNEQFF.

This clonotype occurred a few times. One junction end does not reproduce the germline sequence, and a read error may be involved. This chain links TRBV5-4 with TRBJ2-1; D possibly matches TRBD1 or TRBD2 (5 bases each). The CDR3 is 15 amino acids. Germline V gene sequence: CDR1 SGHNT, CDR2 YYREEE (reference sequence). This chain's CDR3 is CASRLGRAEYNEQFF. CDR3 DNA: TGTGCCAGCAGATTGGGGCGGGCGGAATACAATGAGCAGTTCTTC.

This clonotype has only a few counts. This could be a read error, since a much larger clone is one nucleotide away. The rearrangement uses TRBV2 and TRBJ1-1; TRBD1 is a possible D gene (5 bases). Germline V lookup: CDR1 SNHLY, CDR2 FYNNEI. The V gene lost 4 bases and the J gene lost 1 base, with 16 bases spanning the gap. The CDR3 consists of 16 residues. The CDR3 spells CASSAGWGKTNTEAFF. CDR3 DNA sequence: TGTGCCAGCAGTGCGGGCTGGGGCAAAACGAACACTGAAGCTTTCTTT.

The genes are TRBV6-1 and TRBJ2-3; no firm D call. The V gene's germline CDR1 is MNHNS and CDR2 SASEGT. Trimming pared 0 bases from V and 4 bases from J, leaving 8 bases between. This CDR3 is built from 14 residues. The DNA for the CDR3 is TGTGCCAGCAGTGAAGCGGGCTCCCCAGATACGCAGTATTTT. This encodes CASSEAGSPDTQYF.

This clonotype was counted only a few times. The V call is TRBV5-5, the J call TRBJ1-2; D might be TRBD1 (5 bases). The CDR3 contains 14 residues. In germline, CDR1 is SGHKS, CDR2 YYEKEE (reference sequence). Trimming left V 2 bases short and J 4 bases short, with 12 bases between. This CDR3 reads CASSFPGGIYGYTF. The CDR3 nucleotides are TGTGCCAGCAGCTTCCCTGGGGGGATCTATGGCTACACCTTC.

This clonotype turned up a few times. The genes are TRBV19 and TRBJ2-4, with D tentatively TRBD1 or TRBD2 (5 bases each). CDR1 is LNHDA and CDR2 is SQIVND in the germline V gene (reference sequence). This CDR3 comprises 14 residues. V was cut by 3 bases and J by 10 bases, with 16 bases left in between. CDR3 nucleotides: TGTGCCAGTAGTATGGGTTTCGGGGACCAAATTCAGTACTTC. This sequence encodes CASSMGFGDQIQYF.

This clonotype was seen only a few times. The chain has TRBV6-1 and TRBJ2-2, with D unclear. The CDR3 sequence is 14 residues long. Per the germline V gene, CDR1 is MNHNS and CDR2 is SASEGT. Trimming took off 11 bases at V and 0 bases at J, with 13 bases between the two ends. The CDR3 loop is CAALTQTNTGELFF. As DNA, the CDR3 is TGTGCCGCCCTCACACAGACGAACACCGGGGAGCTGTTTTTT.

This chain connects TRBV29-1 to TRBJ2-5; maybe TRBD2 (5 bases). V was pared by 5 bases and J by 5 bases, with 9 bases between. The CDR3 spans 11 residues. Germline-derived CDR1 and CDR2 are SQVTM and ANQGSEA. The CDR3 is CSVRRVETQYF. CDR3 DNA sequence: TGCAGCGTTAGGCGGGTGGAGACCCAGTACTTC.

The table lists this clonotype with a few counts. CDR3 in amino acids: CASSVVSAGATDTQYF. The DNA for the CDR3 is TGCGCCAGCAGCGTGGTAAGCGCGGGGGCCACAGATACGCAGTATTTT. V gene TRBV5-1 combines with J gene TRBJ2-3, with D possibly being TRBD2 (7 bases). Germline CDR1 and CDR2: SGHRS and YFSETQ. This CDR3 has 16 residues. The V gene lost 4 bases and the J gene lost 2 bases, with 17 bases spanning the gap.

There are many counts of this clonotype. V usage is TRBV6-6 and J usage is TRBJ2-5, with TRBD2 identical over 12 bases. Germline loops: CDR1 MNHNY, CDR2 SVGAGI (reference sequence). Trimming removed 2 bases from V and 1 base from J; junction bases left unmatched: 11. The CDR3 has 19 residues. Here the CDR3 DNA reads TGTGCCAGCAGTTACAGGGGCTTTCTAGCGGGGGGGGCCCAAGAGACCCAGTACTTC. Translated, it gives CASSYRGFLAGGAQETQYF.